This T cell receptor beta chain was documented in a study of a mutant IDH1 vaccine in newly diagnosed glioma. As for this clone: No antigen is known for it.

The time point here: week 35, safety follow-up. The vaccine gave 300 ug of a 20-mer mutant IDH1 peptide subcutaneously per dose. Assay: immunoSEQ multiplex PCR; the TCRdb copy retains only in-frame clones and omits some. The table shows some 30,000 clones, with around 80% occurring only once. This sequence was found in a woman in her thirties or forties with glioma. The source material was PBMCs, sampled from a glioma patient whose treatment included an IDH1 peptide vaccine.

The CDR3 sequence is CASSKGDGYTDTQYF. CDR3 DNA: TGTGCCAGTAGTAAAGGGGACGGATACACAGATACGCAGTATTTT. V usage is TRBV19 and J usage is TRBJ2-3; D possibly matches TRBD1 or TRBD2 (5 bases each). Germline V gene sequence: CDR1 LNHDA, CDR2 SQIVND (reference sequence). V was pared by 4 bases and J by 2 bases, with 13 bases between. The CDR3 is made up of 15 amino acids.